This T cell receptor (beta chain) is drawn from a study of post-analysis software for immune sequencing data. Study as a whole: Recorded subtypes: relapsing-remitting, secondary progressive, progressive-relapsing; some patients unannotated. Study results and limitations: Relative to controls, patients had several TRBV segments at higher frequency, with TRBV5-6, TRBV5-1 and TRBV20-1 among these. Multiple sclerosis patients had significantly lower normalized Chao1 diversity than controls.

Unique molecular identifiers featured in each of the TCR beta cDNA libraries. Between roughly 1 and 11 million T cells gave rise to roughly 0.5 million cDNA molecules. A single record per CDR3 protein comes from TCRdb applying MiXCR to the PCR reads. The data contain under 200,000 distinct CDR3 sequences, 30% to 45% of them singletons. For this clonotype: Its antigen is unidentified.

This CDR3 has 14 residues. J gave up 4 bases and V 3 bases, and 5 bases lay outside the gene matches. CDR1 and CDR2 (germline): SGHNT, YENEEA. The V and J genes are TRBV11-3 and TRBJ1-2; 7 bases fit TRBD1. The source was blood, collected after autologous hematopoietic stem cell transplantation. The receptor's source is a girl aged 10 to 17 with multiple sclerosis. CDR3 nucleotide sequence: TGTGCCAGCAGCTTTCGACAGGGATCCTATGGCTACACCTTC. Translation: CASSFRQGSYGYTF.